This record looks at one T cell receptor beta chain sequence and its context. TCRdb re-derived calls from the RT-PCR reads in MiXCR, one entry per CDR3 protein. The repertoire consists of roughly 960,000 distinct CDR3 sequences, with approximately 18% occurring once and the leading ten covering 6%. The record originates from a study of patients and donors after allogeneic stem cell transplantation. This CDR3 contains 13 residues. Germline values: CDR1 ENHRY, CDR2 SYGVKD. V lost 3 bases and J 4 bases, leaving 8 bases between the germline ends. This receptor was identified in a human donor who was either an allogeneic HSCT recipient or a stem cell or donor lymphocyte infusion donor (not recorded which). It is not recorded whose cells these are; they may come from a transplant donor. The sequencing sample was made of blood, either unsorted or a sorted T cell fraction (not recorded which). The chain has TRBV10-3 and TRBJ2-3; no definite D call. The CDR3 protein is CAISEGYPDTQYF. The CDR3 DNA follows: TGTGCCATCAGTGAAGGGTACCCAGATACGCAGTATTTT.